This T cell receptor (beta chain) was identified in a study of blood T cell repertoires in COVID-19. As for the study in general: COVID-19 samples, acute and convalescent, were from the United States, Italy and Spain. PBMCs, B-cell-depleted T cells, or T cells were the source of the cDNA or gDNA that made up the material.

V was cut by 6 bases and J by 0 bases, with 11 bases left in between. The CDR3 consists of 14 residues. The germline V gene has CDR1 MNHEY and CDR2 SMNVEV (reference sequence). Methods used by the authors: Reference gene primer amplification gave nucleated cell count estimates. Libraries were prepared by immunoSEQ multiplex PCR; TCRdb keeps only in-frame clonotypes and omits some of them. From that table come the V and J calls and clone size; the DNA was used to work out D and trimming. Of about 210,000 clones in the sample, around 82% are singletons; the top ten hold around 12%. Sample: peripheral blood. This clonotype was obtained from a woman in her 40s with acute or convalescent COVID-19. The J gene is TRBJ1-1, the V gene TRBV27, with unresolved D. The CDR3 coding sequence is TGTGCCAGCAGGCGAGGCAGCCTGAACACTGAAGCTTTCTTT. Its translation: CASRRGSLNTEAFF.